Listed below are T cell receptor beta chains from one sample, sequenced in a study of blood T cells in healthy people across ages. One entry per CDR3 protein results from TCRdb running MiXCR on the 5' RACE reads. This table has some 700,000 distinct CDR3 sequences, 22% appearing once. What was sequenced was blood. Receptor source: a man aged 65 to 79 in good health. CDR3s leave out the opening cysteine and the closing phenylalanine or tryptophan. Rows may omit the clone size; those that give it use once, few, many or a size class.

CDR3: SARAPRFYLGGDTQY
V: TRBV20-1
size: .

CDR3: ASSQQGERLQETQY
V: TRBV3-1
size: few

CDR3: ASSPRGIAGSTDTQY
V: TRBV4-3
size: .

CDR3: ASSLSFQVGTEAF
V: TRBV7-8
size: .

CDR3: AISEEGFTEKLF
V: TRBV10-3
size: few

CDR3: ASSFTGLVAKNIQY
V: TRBV12-3/TRBV12-4
size: .

CDR3: ASSRTMAGEQY
V: TRBV28
size: .

CDR3: ASSLPPSGSSDTQY
V: TRBV7-9
size: .

CDR3: ASGAGDEQF
V: TRBV6-2/TRBV6-3
size: .

CDR3: ASSASGTVTYNEQF
V: TRBV6-1
size: .

CDR3: ARGQQNTEAF
V: TRBV30
size: .

CDR3: SATRPQMGGNTIY
V: TRBV20-1
size: few

CDR3: ASAPGGLYNEQF
V: TRBV7-3
size: .

CDR3: ASSMVTGTAKETQY
V: TRBV19
size: .

CDR3: ASSADRVSRTEAF
V: TRBV7-2
size: once

CDR3: ASRSTRSDAQY
V: TRBV27
size: few

CDR3: STASTDTQY
V: TRBV29-1
size: many

CDR3: ASSLLVNTGELF
V: TRBV5-1
size: few

CDR3: ASSQVGDGYT
V: TRBV3-1
size: .

CDR3: SVQKPIGLAGNEQF
V: TRBV29-1
size: few

CDR3: ASSLAIREAPYGYT
V: TRBV7-6
size: .

CDR3: ASSLAEGRKTQY
V: TRBV5-1
size: .

CDR3: ASSFAQGGGTEAF
V: TRBV5-1
size: few

CDR3: ASSQEPTGVGIQY
V: TRBV3-1
size: few

CDR3: ASSLGAGLKTQY
V: TRBV11-2
size: .

CDR3: SAGEGVYEQY
V: TRBV29-1
size: few

CDR3: ASSQMGEAQY
V: TRBV12-3/TRBV12-4
size: few

CDR3: ASSLRALRRETQY
V: TRBV27
size: few

CDR3: ASSRFPLIMTSADTQY
V: TRBV6-1
size: .

CDR3: ASSLERVNTQY
V: TRBV7-9
size: .

CDR3: ASNNGYSPLH
V: TRBV12-3/TRBV12-4
size: .

CDR3: AISRGQGSGNTIY
V: TRBV6-6
size: many

CDR3: ATSDLGSTGELF
V: TRBV24-1
size: .

CDR3: ASSQDAGGGETQY
V: TRBV14
size: .

CDR3: ASSSRRDPWITDTQY
V: TRBV7-8
size: .

CDR3: ASSWRGSRSTDTQY
V: TRBV11-2
size: .

CDR3: ASSPGSVGQNYGYT
V: TRBV18
size: few

CDR3: ASSVAFGQGSYEQY
V: TRBV9
size: few

CDR3: ASRDTGTGELF
V: TRBV25-1
size: few

CDR3: RADLYRAMNTEAF
V: TRBV20-1
size: few

CDR3: ASALGRDNEQF
V: TRBV27
size: few

CDR3: ASRAEWWEQF
V: TRBV12-3/TRBV12-4
size: .

CDR3: ASSGSGSQETQY
V: TRBV9
size: few

CDR3: SARALGVIYNEQF
V: TRBV20-1
size: .

CDR3: SASYTDKPLYEQY
V: TRBV20-1
size: .

CDR3: ASSRVGTSYEQY
V: TRBV14
size: .

CDR3: ASSFQLADTGELF
V: TRBV7-3
size: few

CDR3: ASRRGITYEQY
V: TRBV28
size: .

CDR3: ASKRDRDRDYEQY
V: TRBV6-1
size: few

CDR3: ASMVSSGETQY
V: TRBV3-1
size: .

CDR3: ASSLGGGFSDTQY
V: TRBV5-1
size: .

CDR3: ASSPQTGSNTEAF
V: TRBV18
size: few

CDR3: SAPDRAQTDTQY
V: TRBV20-1
size: few

CDR3: SSGQSSYEQY
V: TRBV20-1
size: .

CDR3: ASSMTTLYNEQF
V: TRBV12-3/TRBV12-4
size: many

CDR3: ASSLRQGGQPQH
V: TRBV7-2
size: .

CDR3: ASSRWGEGRLNQAF
V: TRBV14
size: .

CDR3: ASSHEGGRETQY
V: TRBV4-1
size: few

CDR3: ASSNPDPTRDQPQH
V: TRBV21-1
size: .

CDR3: ASSFQGRFSDTQY
V: TRBV7-2
size: .